What follows are 26 T cell receptor beta chains derived from one specimen sequenced in a study of sequential checkpoint blockade in melanoma. Treatment defined: randomized to nivolumab then ipilimumab (arm A) or the reverse (arm B). Profiled with immunoSEQ multiplex PCR; TCRdb holds only in-frame clones, not every one. This table has roughly 12,000 clones, roughly 79% appearing once. The source material was CD8+ T cells sorted from blood (inferred from file names), sampled from a patient given nivolumab and ipilimumab in sequence. Receptors originate from a human donor with melanoma.

DNA of the CDR3: TGTGCCAGCAGCCAGTTCATTAGCGAACGAATGAACACTGAAGCTTTCTTT. It specifies CASSQFISERMNTEAFF. This sequence joins TRBV7-6 and TRBJ1-1; D not resolved. CDR3 size: 17 residues. With 5 bases removed from V and 0 bases from J, the gap between germline ends came to 19 bases. Germline V gene data show CDR1 as SGHVS and CDR2 as FNYEAQ. Using reference TRBV7-6 and TRBJ1-1 for the parts outside the CDR3, the full variable domain is GAGVSQSPRYKVTKRGQDVALRCDPISGHVSLYWYRQALGQGPEFLTYFNYEAQQDKSGLPNDRFSAERPEGSISTLTIQRTEQRDSAMYRCASSQFISERMNTEAFFGQGTRLTVV.

CDR3 sequence: CASSQLGGTSGDEQFF. In nucleotides, the CDR3 is TGTGCCAGCAGCCAGCTCGGGGGGACTAGCGGGGATGAGCAGTTCTTC. The genes are TRBV4-2 and TRBJ2-1; 13 bases align to TRBD2. From germline, CDR1 is LGHNA and CDR2 YNFKEQ. The CDR3 is made up of 16 amino acids. The junction had 7 bases not matched to a gene; V was cut back by 3 bases and J by 8 bases.

The chain uses TRBV27 and TRBJ2-5; 7 bases align to TRBD1. The length of the CDR3 is 16 residues. The V gene end was trimmed by 5 bases and the J gene end by 5 bases; junction bases not matched to a gene: 14. Germline V lookup: CDR1 MNHEY, CDR2 SMNVEV (reference sequence). CDR3: CASSPTLTGFGETQYF. The CDR3 DNA sequence: TGTGCCAGCAGTCCCACCCTGACAGGGTTCGGGGAGACCCAGTACTTC.

This chain joins TRBV29-1 and TRBJ1-3; D gene uncertain. CDR3 size: 13 residues. Germline-derived CDR1 and CDR2 are SQVTM and ANQGSEA. Trimming took off 4 bases at V and 0 bases at J, with 7 bases between the two ends. The CDR3 DNA is TGCAGCGTTGTGTACAACTCTGGAAACACCATATATTTT. This translates into CSVVYNSGNTIYF. Using reference TRBV29-1 and TRBJ1-3 for the parts outside the CDR3, the full variable domain is SAVISQKPSRDICQRGTSLTIQCQVDSQVTMMFWYRQQPGQSLTLIATANQGSEATYESGFVIDKFPISRPNLTFSTLTVSNMSPEDSSIYLCSVVYNSGNTIYFGEGSWLTVV.

The rearrangement joins TRBV19 to TRBJ2-7; 11 bases line up with TRBD2. The CDR3 spans 15 residues. Germline assignment: CDR1 LNHDA and CDR2 SQIVND (reference sequence). The CDR3 nucleotides are TGTACCACTAGTATTCAGACTAGCGGGACTTACGAGCAGTACTTC. Translated: CTTSIQTSGTYEQYF.

The chain employs TRBV9 and TRBJ1-4; 8 bases line up with TRBD1. The CDR3 is made up of 13 amino acids. Unmatched junction bases numbered 0, after V lost 3 bases and J lost 5 bases. Germline CDR1 and CDR2: SGDLS and YYNGEE. CDR3 sequence (DNA): TGTGCCAGCAGCGGGACAGGGAATGAAAAACTGTTTTTT. Encoded protein: CASSGTGNEKLFF.

In DNA form, the CDR3 reads TGTGCCAGCAGCCGAATACCGAGTTCGAACACTGAAGCTTTCTTT. It translates to CASSRIPSSNTEAFF. The gene calls are TRBV4-2 and TRBJ1-1; no clear D gene. Trimming shortened V by 4 bases and J by 1 base, and 13 bases separated the two germline ends. The CDR3 covers 15 residues. Germline values: CDR1 LGHNA, CDR2 YNFKEQ.

This chain joins TRBV11-3 and TRBJ2-3; a possible D gene is TRBD2 (5 bases). The CDR3 contains 13 residues. Looked up from germline, CDR1 is SGHNT and CDR2 is YENEEA. Between the trimmed V and J ends, which lost 5 bases and 5 bases, there was a span of 11 bases. The CDR3 spells CASSPLAGDTQYF. CDR3 DNA sequence: TGTGCCAGCAGCCCCCTGGCGGGAGATACGCAGTATTTT.

V usage is TRBV7-2 and J usage is TRBJ1-5; D perhaps matches TRBD1 (5 bases). This CDR3 is built from 17 residues. Germline V gene lookup returns CDR1 SGHTA and CDR2 FQGNSA. V lost 5 bases and J 0 bases, leaving 17 bases between the germline ends. CDR3 coding DNA: TGTGCCAGCAGCCACGACAGCAACTCAGGTAGCAATCAGCCCCAGCATTTT. This gives the protein CASSHDSNSGSNQPQHF.

The genes are TRBV7-6 and TRBJ1-1; D possibly corresponds to TRBD1 (5 bases). Trimming stripped 0 bases from V and 4 bases from J, with 12 bases between. The CDR3 is 15 amino acids. From germline, CDR1 is SGHVS and CDR2 FNYEAQ. CDR3 loop: CASSLAVGGGTEAFF. Written as DNA, the CDR3 is TGTGCCAGCAGCTTAGCTGTGGGGGGAGGCACTGAAGCTTTCTTT.

The chain is built from TRBV29-1 and TRBJ1-2, with 12 positions matching TRBD1. V trimming: 3 bases; J trimming: 4 bases; junction bases outside the gene matches: 3. This CDR3 has 14 amino acids. CDR1 and CDR2 (germline): SQVTM, ANQGSEA. The DNA for the CDR3 is TGCAGCGTTGATGGGACAGGGGGCGCCTATGGCTACACCTTC. Its translation is CSVDGTGGAYGYTF.

The rearrangement joins TRBV7-3 to TRBJ2-5; 8 positions match TRBD2. Germline-derived CDR1 and CDR2 are SGHTA and FQGTGA. The CDR3 totals 16 residues. V dropped 0 bases and J dropped 3; count of bases not matched to a gene: 6. CDR3 sequence reads: CASSLTGGLGEETQYF. The CDR3 DNA sequence: TGTGCCAGCAGCTTAACAGGGGGACTAGGCGAAGAGACCCAGTACTTC.

This clone was counted a few times. The chain recombines TRBV11-3 with TRBJ2-5; 8 bases agree with TRBD1. Germline loops: CDR1 SGHNT, CDR2 YENEEA. V shed 2 bases and J 2 bases; nucleotides not matched to a gene: 4. The CDR3 extends over 15 amino acids. The CDR3 is CASSLRGQDQETQYF. CDR3 bases: TGTGCCAGCAGCTTAAGGGGACAGGATCAAGAGACCCAGTACTTC.

This clone came up once. This chain uses TRBV15 with TRBJ1-1; TRBD1 aligns across 7 bases. Germline V CDR1 and CDR2: LNHNV, YYDKDF (reference sequence). Losses at the gene ends were 4 bases for V and 3 bases for J; bases not matched to a gene: 11. The CDR3 spans 16 residues. In nucleotides, the CDR3 is TGTGCCACCAGCACTCCCGGACAGGTTGTTTACACTGAAGCTTTCTTT. Protein sequence: CATSTPGQVVYTEAFF.

This clone was observed a handful of times. The rearrangement joins TRBV6-1 to TRBJ2-3; the D is unclear. Germline CDR1 reads MNHNS; CDR2 reads SASEGT. The CDR3 extends over 12 amino acids. V dropped 2 bases and J dropped 5 bases, with 5 bases sitting between them. The CDR3: CASSEYLDTQYF. Here the CDR3 DNA reads TGTGCCAGCAGTGAATATTTAGATACGCAGTATTTT.

This chain links TRBV12-5 with TRBJ2-2; D is undetermined. In germline, CDR1 is LGHNT, CDR2 FRNRAP. The germline V and J ends were trimmed by 3 bases and 2 bases, with 22 bases remaining between them. The CDR3 spans 19 residues. CDR3 in DNA: TGTGCTAGTGGTTTTCTTGTTTATGCTGGCTCTCCAAACACCGGGGAGCTGTTTTTT. Protein sequence: CASGFLVYAGSPNTGELFF.

The chain joins TRBV4-2 to TRBJ2-1, with D tentatively TRBD2 (6 bases). CDR1 and CDR2 (germline): LGHNA, YNFKEQ. V was clipped by 3 bases and J by 1 base, with 13 bases between them. CDR3 length equals 16 residues. CDR3 coding DNA: TGTGCCAGCAGCCACCTGGCGGGATCGTCCTACAATGAGCAGTTCTTC. It translates to CASSHLAGSSYNEQFF.

This clone showed up just a few times. V and J are TRBV13 and TRBJ1-2; no clear D. Germline CDR1 reads PRHDT; CDR2 reads FYEKMQ (reference sequence). V lost 1 base to trimming and J lost 5 bases, with 5 bases between them. The CDR3 covers 12 residues. The CDR3 sequence: CASSLAQYGYTF. Here the CDR3 DNA reads TGTGCCAGCAGCTTAGCGCAGTATGGCTACACCTTC.

The chain combines TRBV5-8 with TRBJ1-5, with D tentatively TRBD1 (6 bases). Per germline, CDR1 SGHTS and CDR2 YDEGEE. The CDR3 is 15 amino acids. V was pared by 4 bases and J by 3 bases, with 14 bases between. In nucleotides, the CDR3 is TGTGCCAGCAGCCCACGGACAGTTTACAATCAGCCCCAGCATTTT. Protein: CASSPRTVYNQPQHF. The complete variable domain, with remaining parts taken from reference TRBV5-8 and TRBJ1-5, reads EAGVTQSPTHLIKTRGQQATLRCSPISGHTSVYWYQQALGLGLQFLLWYDEGEERNRGNFPPRFSGRQFPNYSSELNVNALELEDSALYLCASSPRTVYNQPQHFGDGTRLSIL.

The chain has TRBV20-1 and TRBJ2-7; D gene unclear. There are 10 residues in the CDR3. The V and J ends lost 7 bases and 9 bases respectively, with 13 bases between them. Germline V CDR1 and CDR2: DFQATT, SNEGSKA (reference sequence). CDR3 loop: CSGLVLRQYF. The CDR3 DNA follows: TGCAGTGGTTTAGTTCTACGGCAGTACTTC.

The chain carries TRBV5-6 and TRBJ2-3; 9 nucleotides align to TRBD2. After removal of 1 base from V and 3 bases from J, the junction contained 0 bases not matched to a gene. The CDR3 loop spans 14 amino acids. Germline V gene lookup returns CDR1 SGHDT and CDR2 YYEEEE. The CDR3 nucleotides read TGTGCCAGCAGCTTGACTAGCGGGACAGATACGCAGTATTTT. Its protein product is CASSLTSGTDTQYF.

The chain is built from TRBV9 and TRBJ2-7; TRBD2 agrees at 7 bases. CDR3 length: 17 residues. The germline CDR1 and CDR2 sequences are SGDLS and YYNGEE. The ends lost 3 bases at V and 0 bases at J; junction bases unmatched: 12. The chain's CDR3 is CASSESGGGPYSYEQYF. In DNA form, the CDR3 reads TGTGCCAGCAGCGAATCTGGGGGGGGTCCCTACTCCTACGAGCAGTACTTC.

V is TRBV7-9 and J is TRBJ2-7, with 11 nucleotides matching TRBD1. The CDR3 length is 14 residues. Germline V gene sequence: CDR1 SEHNR, CDR2 FQNEAQ (reference sequence). V was pared by 4 bases and J by 6 bases, with 5 bases of the junction left unmatched. The chain's CDR3 is CASSYGQGASEQYF. In nucleotides, the CDR3 is TGTGCCAGCAGCTACGGACAGGGGGCCTCCGAGCAGTACTTC. Filled out from reference TRBV7-9 and TRBJ2-7, the complete variable domain reads DTGVSQNPRHKITKRGQNVTFRCDPISEHNRLYWYRQTLGQGPEFLTYFQNEAQLEKSRLLSDRFSAERPKGSFSTLEIQRTEQGDSAMYLCASSYGQGASEQYFGPGTRLTVT.

The chain links TRBV7-5 to TRBJ1-5; TRBD1, as called in the table, went unchecked against the DNA. TRBV7-5 is classified as a pseudogene. This CDR3 has 17 amino acids. This CDR3 reads CVRNPIPGHLSNQPQHF. CDR3 in DNA: TGTGTCAGAAACCCCATACCGGGACACCTCAGCAATCAGCCCCAGCATTTT.

The chain uses TRBV6-6 and TRBJ2-7; D is possibly TRBD2 (6 bases). The V end was cut by 0 bases, the J end by 3 bases, with 12 bases between. The CDR3 is made up of 15 amino acids. From germline, CDR1 is MNHNY and CDR2 SVGAGI (reference sequence). The CDR3 DNA follows: TGTGCCAGCAGTTACTCGGGACTCACGAACTACGAGCAGTACTTC. It yields the protein CASSYSGLTNYEQYF.

The DNA for the CDR3 is TGTGCCAGCAGTTTGACAGGGGGCCACGAGCAGTACTTC. This codes for CASSLTGGHEQYF. The V call is TRBV27, the J call TRBJ2-7, with 10 bases that match TRBD1. The J segment lost 5 bases and the V segment lost 3 bases, leaving 1 base of the junction unmatched. CDR3 size: 13 residues. Germline V gives CDR1 MNHEY, CDR2 SMNVEV (reference sequence).